The 30 T cell receptor beta chains reported below all come from one sample, sequenced in a study of blood T cell repertoires in COVID-19. TCRdb's copy holds only in-frame clones and misses some; the assay was immunoSEQ multiplex PCR. The sample contains about 480,000 clones, approximately 87% of which appear only once. Sequencing used PBMCs or T cells enriched from blood (not recorded which). The receptors here all came from a woman between 40 and 55 years old who had recovered from COVID-19.

This chain joins TRBV18 and TRBJ2-3; D ambiguous. Trimming shortened V by 2 bases and J by 1 base, and 7 bases separated the two germline ends. CDR1 is KGHSH and CDR2 is LQKENI in the germline V gene. The CDR3 extends over 14 amino acids. The DNA of the CDR3 is TGTGCCAGCTCACCAGTAGCCGGCACAGATACGCAGTATTTT. Translating it yields CASSPVAGTDTQYF.

This clone was counted once. V is TRBV12-3 or TRBV12-4 and J is TRBJ2-7, with TRBD1 matching over 9 bases. This CDR3 is built from 13 residues. V was clipped by 6 bases and J by 7 bases; unmatched bases: 7. The CDR3 reads CASRGTGPGEQYF. In DNA form, the CDR3 reads TGTGCCAGCAGGGGGACAGGGCCTGGAGAGCAGTACTTC.

The chain joins TRBV30 to TRBJ1-5; D is undetermined. The length of the CDR3 is 12 residues. Germline V gene data show CDR1 as GTSNPN and CDR2 as SVGIG (reference sequence). V lost 2 bases and J 6 bases, leaving 8 bases between the germline ends. CDR3 DNA sequence: TGTGCCTGGAGTCTAGGCTCTCAGCCCCAGCATTTT. Its translation is CAWSLGSQPQHF.

The chain carries TRBV4-2 and TRBJ2-5, with a possible D match to TRBD1 (6 bases). CDR1 and CDR2 (germline): LGHNA, YNFKEQ. Trimming took off 0 bases at V and 4 bases at J, with 15 bases between the two ends. CDR3 size: 16 residues. DNA of the CDR3: TGTGCCAGCAGCCAAGATAGCCACAGGGCGGGAGAGACCCAGTACTTC. Amino acid sequence: CASSQDSHRAGETQYF.

The chain has TRBV10-1 and TRBJ2-6, with a possible D match to TRBD2 (5 bases). The CDR3 totals 17 residues. Germline V gene lookup returns CDR1 WNHNN and CDR2 SYGVQD (reference sequence). Trimming left V 7 bases short and J 0 bases short, with 16 bases between. The CDR3 nucleotides are TGCGCCAGCAATATTCCGGACTCCACCTCTGGGGCCAACGTCCTGACTTTC. Its translation: CASNIPDSTSGANVLTF.

This clone was seen a few times. The V call is TRBV12-5, the J call TRBJ2-2; TRBD2 aligns across 7 bases. The CDR3 runs 18 residues. Germline V gene sequence: CDR1 LGHNT, CDR2 FRNRAP. Germline trimming cut 10 bases from V and 0 bases from J; bases unmatched to any gene: 17. Here the CDR3 reads CATKGTLISGSNTGELFF. CDR3 coding DNA: TGTGCTACGAAAGGTACTCTCATTAGCGGGTCGAACACCGGGGAGCTGTTTTTT. The variable domain in full, completed from reference TRBV12-5 and TRBJ2-2, reads DARVTQTPRHKVTEMGQEVTMRCQPILGHNTVFWYRQTMMQGLELLAYFRNRAPLDDSGMPKDRFSAEMPDATLATLKIQPSEPRDSAVYFCATKGTLISGSNTGELFFGEGSRLTVL.

The chain is built from TRBV11-2 and TRBJ1-3, with TRBD1 matching 8 bases. The CDR3 contains 14 residues. Germline trimming cut 3 bases from V and 3 bases from J; bases unmatched to any gene: 1. CDR1 and CDR2 from the germline V gene are SGHAT and FQNNGV. The CDR3 here is CASSFDRGGNTIYF. Written as DNA, the CDR3 is TGTGCCAGCAGCTTTGACAGGGGTGGAAACACCATATATTTT.

The chain carries TRBV29-1 and TRBJ1-1; no reliable D call. Trimming took off 5 bases at V and 1 base at J, with 8 bases between the two ends. The length of the CDR3 is 12 residues. In germline, CDR1 is SQVTM, CDR2 ANQGSEA. The chain's CDR3 is CSVPGGNTEAFF. The CDR3 bases are TGCAGCGTTCCCGGAGGGAACACTGAAGCTTTCTTT. The variable domain in full, with the rest retrieved from reference TRBV29-1 and TRBJ1-1, is SAVISQKPSRDICQRGTSLTIQCQVDSQVTMMFWYRQQPGQSLTLIATANQGSEATYESGFVIDKFPISRPNLTFSTLTVSNMSPEDSSIYLCSVPGGNTEAFFGQGTRLTVV.

V usage is TRBV28 and J usage is TRBJ1-4, with D hard to call. CDR3 length: 13 residues. The germline V gene has CDR1 MDHEN and CDR2 SYDVKM. V was shortened by 3 bases and J by 9 bases, with 11 bases between the two germline ends. Here the CDR3 DNA reads TGTGCCAGCAGTTTGTTAAACAGACAAAAACTGTTTTTT. Residues: CASSLLNRQKLFF.

This chain joins TRBV28 and TRBJ2-3; 9 bases match TRBD1. Germline V CDR1 and CDR2: MDHEN, SYDVKM. The CDR3 sequence is 18 residues long. V dropped 6 bases and J dropped 0; count of bases not matched to a gene: 13. The CDR3 region is CASRDVGQGSWSTDTQYF. The CDR3 DNA is TGTGCCAGCAGAGACGTGGGACAGGGCTCGTGGAGCACAGATACGCAGTATTTT.

CDR3 region: CASNGPERDTEAFF. CDR3 nucleotide sequence: TGTGCCAGCAACGGTCCAGAGAGGGACACTGAAGCTTTCTTT. This chain joins TRBV2 and TRBJ1-1; D unresolved. CDR3 length: 14 amino acids. Germline CDR1 SNHLY, CDR2 FYNNEI. V dropped 7 bases and J dropped 3 bases, with 15 bases sitting between them.

The table lists this clone with a few counts. The chain recombines TRBV6-5 with TRBJ1-6; TRBD1 is a possible D gene (5 bases). The length of the CDR3 is 14 residues. The V end lost 9 bases, the J end lost 8 bases, and 17 bases lay between the germline ends. Germline loops: CDR1 MNHEY, CDR2 SVGAGI. The CDR3 coding sequence is TGTGCCAGTATTAACAGTTTAGGGGATTCACCCCTCCACTTT. This translates into CASINSLGDSPLHF.

V and J are TRBV6-2 or TRBV6-3 and TRBJ1-1; weak D call: TRBD1 (6 bases). Germline V gives CDR1 MNHEY, CDR2 SVGEGT. V was shortened by 4 bases and J by 5 bases, with 11 bases between the two germline ends. The CDR3 spans 13 residues. This CDR3 reads CASSSQGYTEAFF. The CDR3, as DNA: TGTGCCAGCAGTTCACAGGGTTATACTGAAGCTTTCTTT.

This chain connects TRBV12-3 or TRBV12-4 to TRBJ1-1; D is possibly TRBD1 (5 bases). CDR3 size: 13 residues. Deletions cut 6 bases from V and 7 bases from J, with 15 bases between. CDR3 protein: CASRLGGEIEAFF. CDR3 in DNA: TGTGCCAGCAGACTCGGGGGGGAAATTGAAGCTTTCTTT.

The table lists this clone with a few counts. This CDR3 reads CASSLARFDEAFF. The CDR3 DNA is TGTGCCAGCAGCTTAGCGCGGTTTGATGAAGCTTTCTTT. The rearrangement links TRBV7-2 to TRBJ1-1; D is ambiguous. V dropped 0 bases and J dropped 7 bases, with 9 bases sitting between them. Germline assignment: CDR1 SGHTA and CDR2 FQGNSA. The CDR3 covers 13 residues.

The V and J genes are TRBV5-8 and TRBJ2-5; no definite D call. V shed 4 bases and J shed 7 bases, with 26 bases lying between them. The CDR3 contains 17 residues. Germline loops: CDR1 SGHTS, CDR2 YDEGEE. The CDR3 is CASSRSQVLFRYGTQYF. CDR3 DNA: TGTGCCAGCAGCCGGTCTCAGGTTTTGTTTCGATACGGGACCCAGTACTTC. Combining the CDR3 with reference TRBV5-8 and TRBJ2-5 gives the whole variable domain EAGVTQSPTHLIKTRGQQATLRCSPISGHTSVYWYQQALGLGLQFLLWYDEGEERNRGNFPPRFSGRQFPNYSSELNVNALELEDSALYLCASSRSQVLFRYGTQYFGPGTRLLVL.

V gene TRBV9 combines with J gene TRBJ2-7, with 10 bases lining up with TRBD2. Per germline, CDR1 SGDLS and CDR2 YYNGEE. The CDR3 covers 15 residues. V was pared by 0 bases and J by 6 bases, with 6 bases of the junction left unmatched. The CDR3 loop is CASSVAPSGSVEQYF. The CDR3 DNA is TGTGCCAGCAGCGTAGCTCCTAGCGGGAGCGTCGAGCAGTACTTC.

This clone appeared a few times. CDR3 protein: CASSLGQGRYEQYF. CDR3 coding DNA: TGTGCCAGCAGCCTAGGGCAGGGGAGATACGAGCAGTACTTC. The chain carries TRBV7-6 and TRBJ2-7, with D possibly TRBD1 on 6 matching bases. Germline V gene sequence: CDR1 SGHVS, CDR2 FNYEAQ. Deletions cut 5 bases from V and 4 bases from J, with 15 bases between. The CDR3 is 14 amino acids. Looking up the rest from reference TRBV7-6 and TRBJ2-7 gives the full variable domain: GAGVSQSPRYKVTKRGQDVALRCDPISGHVSLYWYRQALGQGPEFLTYFNYEAQQDKSGLPNDRFSAERPEGSISTLTIQRTEQRDSAMYRCASSLGQGRYEQYFGPGTRLTVT.

This clone was found many times. Other DNA variants within this sample encode the same CDR3. The chain combines TRBV6-2 or TRBV6-3 with TRBJ2-5, with D possibly matching TRBD1 (6 bases). Germline values: CDR1 MNHEY, CDR2 SVGEGT. Trimming stripped 5 bases from V and 5 bases from J, with 12 bases between. The CDR3 runs 13 residues. CDR3 sequence: CASSRGLGETQYF. CDR3 sequence (DNA): TGTGCCAGCAGTAGGGGGTTAGGGGAGACCCAGTACTTC.

The chain employs TRBV7-6 and TRBJ1-2, with D possibly matching TRBD1 (5 bases). V lost 1 base to trimming and J lost 2 bases, with 8 bases between them. The CDR3 covers 14 residues. Looked up from germline, CDR1 is SGHVS and CDR2 is FNYEAQ. The CDR3 protein is CASSLGPGNYGYTF. The CDR3 DNA follows: TGTGCCAGCAGCTTAGGGCCAGGGAACTATGGCTACACCTTC. Based on the CDR3 plus reference TRBV7-6 and TRBJ1-2, the full variable domain is GAGVSQSPRYKVTKRGQDVALRCDPISGHVSLYWYRQALGQGPEFLTYFNYEAQQDKSGLPNDRFSAERPEGSISTLTIQRTEQRDSAMYRCASSLGPGNYGYTFGSGTRLTVV.

V and J are TRBV3-1 (or the pseudogene TRBV3-2) and TRBJ2-1, with D possibly matching TRBD1 (6 bases). Germline lookup yields CDR1 LGHDT and CDR2 YNNKEL (reference sequence). Trimming pared 4 bases from V and 1 base from J, leaving 11 bases between. The CDR3 extends over 15 amino acids. CDR3 loop: CASSRQGISYNEQFF. The CDR3, as DNA: TGTGCCAGCAGCCGTCAGGGGATTTCCTACAATGAGCAGTTCTTC.

This chain's CDR3 is CSVAIGTLNSPLHF. DNA for the CDR3: TGCAGCGTTGCCATCGGGACTCTTAATTCACCCCTCCACTTT. The J gene is TRBJ1-6, the V gene TRBV29-1, with D possibly matching TRBD1 (5 bases). V dropped 4 bases and J dropped 6 bases, with 13 bases sitting between them. This CDR3 region has 14 residues. Germline V gene lookup returns CDR1 SQVTM and CDR2 ANQGSEA.

This chain joins TRBV7-2 and TRBJ1-6; TRBD1 agrees at 10 bases. The CDR3 contains 14 residues. Germline V CDR1 and CDR2: SGHTA, FQGNSA. The J segment lost 10 bases and the V segment lost 6 bases, leaving 6 bases of the junction unmatched. The CDR3 DNA reads TGTGCCAGCAGGTTGACAGGGGGCCGGTCACCCCTCCACTTT. Amino acids: CASRLTGGRSPLHF.

The chain employs TRBV9 and TRBJ1-3, with 7 nucleotides matching TRBD1. Germline V gives CDR1 SGDLS, CDR2 YYNGEE. Trimming cost V 2 bases and J 0 bases; bases outside gene matches: 5. CDR3 length: 16 residues. In nucleotides, the CDR3 is TGTGCCAGCAGCGTGACCGGGACAGTCTCTGGAAACACCATATATTTT. Translated, it gives CASSVTGTVSGNTIYF.

V gene TRBV12-2 combines with J gene TRBJ1-1; the table names TRBD1, a call not compared with the DNA. TRBV12-2 is reported as a pseudogene. CDR3 length: 13 residues. CDR3 DNA sequence: TGTGCAAGTCGCTCAACAGGGGACACTGAAGCTTTCTTT. The encoded protein is CASRSTGDTEAFF.

V is TRBV24-1 and J is TRBJ2-7; D is possibly TRBD2 (5 bases). CDR1 and CDR2 from the germline V gene are KGHDR and SFDVKD. The CDR3 totals 16 residues. Trimming took 3 bases from V and 7 from J, leaving 21 bases between them. CDR3 DNA sequence: TGTGCCACCAGTGATCCGGTCCCGGCTGGAACGGGGGAGCAGTACTTC. It encodes CATSDPVPAGTGEQYF.

The CDR3 DNA reads TGCGCCAGCGGTTTACTCGGCAGGGACTACGAGCAGTACTTC. Translating gives CASGLLGRDYEQYF. The chain employs TRBV5-1 and TRBJ2-7; D perhaps matches TRBD1 (5 bases). Germline V gene sequence: CDR1 SGHRS, CDR2 YFSETQ. Trimming took off 7 bases at V and 3 bases at J, with 17 bases between the two ends. CDR3 size: 14 residues.

V is TRBV25-1 and J is TRBJ1-5; TRBD1 agrees at 11 bases. Germline V gene data show CDR1 as MGHDK and CDR2 as SYGVNS. The CDR3 contains 15 residues. In nucleotides, the CDR3 is TGTGCTGGGTTCCCGGGACAGGGGGTGGATCAGCCCCAGCATTTT. This codes for CAGFPGQGVDQPQHF. Supplemented by reference TRBV25-1 and TRBJ1-5, the full variable domain reads EADIYQTPRYLVIGTGKKITLECSQTMGHDKMYWYQQDPGMELHLIHYSYGVNSTEKGDLSSESTVSRIRTEHFPLTLESARPSHTSQYLCAGFPGQGVDQPQHFGDGTRLSIL.

The gene calls are TRBV11-2 and TRBJ1-6; 8 positions agree with TRBD1. The CDR3 covers 15 residues. Germline CDR1 is SGHAT and CDR2 is FQNNGV. Trimming removed 4 bases from V and 10 bases from J; junction bases left unmatched: 9. CDR3 sequence (DNA): TGTGCCAGCAGCTACACGACAGGGGAGAACTCACCCCTCCACTTT. Translation gives CASSYTTGENSPLHF.

The rearrangement links TRBV11-2 to TRBJ2-1; 8 positions agree with TRBD2. Per germline, CDR1 SGHAT and CDR2 FQNNGV. Germline trimming cut 4 bases from V and 2 bases from J; bases unmatched to any gene: 7. This CDR3 has 16 residues. The CDR3 spells CASSSLQAGAYNEQFF. For the CDR3, the DNA is TGTGCCAGCAGCTCGCTTCAAGCGGGAGCCTACAATGAGCAGTTCTTC.